This T cell receptor beta chain derives from a study of blood T cells in healthy people across ages. Combining a sample-barcoded 5' primer with a J-beta primer mix, a second PCR ran for 7 to 11 cycles. Every molecule of cDNA carried a tag from a template-switch adaptor with 12 random nucleotides. From each sample, at least 3 million paired-end reads containing CDR3 were obtained. One entry per CDR3 protein, called by TCRdb with MiXCR from the 5' RACE reads. The repertoire includes approximately 1,700,000 distinct CDR3 sequences, more than 35% of them detected once, and more than 20% sits in the top ten. Only a few counts were recorded for this clonotype. The target antigen is unknown. Germline V gene sequence: CDR1 LNHDA, CDR2 SQIVND (reference sequence). CDR3 length equals 16 residues. The V end lost 0 bases, the J end lost 4 bases, and 13 bases lay between the germline ends. Broader study findings: Samples with more naive T cells showed higher observed beta diversity.

The V gene is TRBV19, the J gene TRBJ1-5, with D hard to call. The source of this sequence is a human donor in good health. Sequenced sample: blood. The CDR3 loop reads CASSIDQGSRNQPQHF. The CDR3 DNA reads as TGTGCCAGTAGTATAGATCAAGGCAGTCGGAATCAGCCCCAGCATTTT. The full variable domain, with the rest looked up from reference TRBV19 and TRBJ1-5, is DGGITQSPKYLFRKEGQNVTLSCEQNLNHDAMYWYRQDPGQGLRLIYYSQIVNDFQKGDIAEGYSVSREKKESFPLTVTSAQKNPTAFYLCASSIDQGSRNQPQHFGDGTRLSIL.